The rows below give T cell receptor beta chains drawn from one sample of a study of lung T cells in sarcoidosis with Löfgren's syndrome. TCRdb reprocessed the reads via MiXCR and lists one record per CDR3 protein. The sample holds around 21,000 distinct CDR3 sequences, about 20% seen once. Material: CD4+ T cells from PBMCs. The receptors originated from a human donor with sarcoidosis (Löfgren's syndrome or another form), or a control subject (not recorded which). CDR3s include the opening cysteine and the closing phenylalanine or tryptophan. D genes are given only for firm matches. Part of the rows lack a size; the others show once, few, many or a class for expanded clones.

j_call d_call v_call clone_size cdr3_nt cdr3_aa
TRBJ2-5 NA TRBV10-3 few TGTGCCATCAGTGACCGCCCTCAAGAGACCCAGTACTTC CAISDRPQETQYF
TRBJ1-5 NA TRBV6-1 medium-sized TGTGCCAGCAGTGAAAACGCGGGGATATCAAATCAGCCCCAGCATTTT CASSENAGISNQPQHF
TRBJ2-3 TRBD1 TRBV4-1 many TGCGCCAGCAGCCAGGACAGGATCGGCACAGATACGCAGTATTTT CASSQDRIGTDTQYF
TRBJ2-7 NA TRBV4-1 many TGCGCCAGCAGCCAAGATCGGGGTAGAACCGGGCCCTACGAGCAGTACTTC CASSQDRGRTGPYEQYF
TRBJ2-7 NA TRBV3-1 many TGTGCCAGCAGCCGTACCGGGACTGCCTCCTACGAGCAGTACTTC CASSRTGTASYEQYF
TRBJ2-2 TRBD1 TRBV6-1 medium-sized TGTGCCAGCAGCCCGGACAGGGGGGGCACCGGGGAGCTGTTTTTT CASSPDRGGTGELFF
TRBJ2-3 NA TRBV12-3/TRBV12-4 many TGTGCCAGCAGTTTTAGGACACCGAGCACAGATACGCAGTATTTT CASSFRTPSTDTQYF
TRBJ1-6 NA TRBV12-3/TRBV12-4 many TGTGCCAGCAGTTTAAGTAATTCACCCCTCCACTTT CASSLSNSPLHF
TRBJ2-7 NA TRBV5-6 NA TGTGCCAGCAGCTTGGCCGGGCAGTCCTACGAGCAGTACTTC CASSLAGQSYEQYF
TRBJ2-2 NA TRBV19 NA TGTGCCAGTAGTAGGGCACTGGGCGGGGATAATACCGGGGAGCTGTTTTTT CASSRALGGDNTGELFF
TRBJ2-2 TRBD2 TRBV5-1 few TGCGCCAGCAGCCCCAGCGGGACCATGAACACCGGGGAGCTGTTTTTT CASSPSGTMNTGELFF
TRBJ2-3 NA TRBV6-1 many TGTGCCAGCAGGGACAGGTCGGGGGCAGATACGCAGTATTTT CASRDRSGADTQYF
TRBJ2-1 TRBD1 TRBV5-6 once TGTGCCAGCAGCGAACCGGGACAGGGCTTCTACAATGAGCAGTTCTTC CASSEPGQGFYNEQFF
TRBJ2-3 TRBD2 TRBV7-2 many TGTGCCAGCAGCGTCGCGGGGGGAACGAACACAGATACGCAGTATTTT CASSVAGGTNTDTQYF
TRBJ2-1 NA TRBV7-2 medium-sized TGTGCCAGCAGCAATGACCCACGCTACTACAATGAGCAGTTCTTC CASSNDPRYYNEQFF
TRBJ2-3 NA TRBV19 many TGTGCCAGTAGTGCCCTCACCGGCACAGATACGCAGTATTTT CASSALTGTDTQYF
TRBJ2-1 TRBD2 TRBV28 medium-sized TGTGCCAGCAGTAAAAGCGGGGCTTACAATGAGCAGTTCTTC CASSKSGAYNEQFF
TRBJ2-1 NA TRBV20-1 medium-sized TGCAGTGCTAGAGGACGACCCGAGCAGTTCTTC CSARGRPEQFF
TRBJ2-4 NA TRBV29-1 many TGCAGCGTTGAAGTAGCGATCGCCAAAAACATTCGGTACTTC CSVEVAIAKNIRYF
TRBJ2-7 NA TRBV3-1 many TGTGCCAGCAGCCGGCGGGACGAGCAGTACTTC CASSRRDEQYF
TRBJ2-7 TRBD2 TRBV3-1 NA TGTGCCAGCAGCCAAGATAGGGAACTAGCGGGGGGGAACTCCTACGAGCAGTACTTC CASSQDRELAGGNSYEQYF
TRBJ1-5 NA TRBV7-6 medium-sized TGTGCCAGCAGCACCCTCAATCAGCCCCAGCATTTT CASSTLNQPQHF
TRBJ1-5 NA TRBV28 many TGTGCCAGCAGTCGGATACCCAAGGCAGGGCGTTATCAGCCCCAGCATTTT CASSRIPKAGRYQPQHF
TRBJ2-5 TRBD2 TRBV12-3/TRBV12-4 many TGTGCCAGCAGTTTTACTAGCGGGGGGCAAGAGACCCAGTACTTC CASSFTSGGQETQYF
TRBJ2-1 NA TRBV12-3/TRBV12-4 few TGTGCCAGCAGTACCACTTACAATGAGCAGTTCTTC CASSTTYNEQFF
TRBJ2-5 NA TRBV19 many TGTGCCAGTAGTACTACTAGAGGAGAGACCCAGTACTTC CASSTTRGETQYF
TRBJ1-1 NA TRBV28 many TGTGCCAGCAGTTTATGGACCGGGGGAAACACTGAAGCTTTCTTT CASSLWTGGNTEAFF
TRBJ2-7 NA TRBV5-1 NA TGCGCCAGCAGCACGACTACCACATCTTACGATCAGTACTTC CASSTTTTSYDQYF
TRBJ2-7 TRBD2 TRBV27 many TGTGCCAGCAGTTGGGAGGGAGGAGGGAACTACGAGCAGTACTTC CASSWEGGGNYEQYF
TRBJ2-3 NA TRBV5-4 many TGTGCCATCCGGGCGATAGACACAGATACGCAGTATTTT CAIRAIDTDTQYF
TRBJ2-1 TRBD1 TRBV29-1 many TGCAGCCCCAGACAGGGATCCTACAATGAGCAGTTCTTC CSPRQGSYNEQFF
TRBJ1-2 NA TRBV20-1 many TGCAGTGCAATGATCGGACAGTCTCACACCTTC CSAMIGQSHTF
TRBJ2-1 NA TRBV28 many TGTGCCAGCAGTCCCCGGCGGGGCCATGAGCAGTTCTTC CASSPRRGHEQFF
TRBJ2-5 TRBD1 TRBV6-1 medium-sized TGTGCCAGCAGCCGAGGGACAGGGGGCACGGAGACCCAGTACTTC CASSRGTGGTETQYF
TRBJ2-7 TRBD2 TRBV6-6 many TGTGCCAGCAGTTACTCGACAGCGGGAGGCGCCTACGAGCAGTACTTC CASSYSTAGGAYEQYF
TRBJ1-2 TRBD1 TRBV3-1 many TGTGCCAGCAGCCACAACCGGGACAGCCTCTATGGCTACACCTTC CASSHNRDSLYGYTF
TRBJ1-1 NA TRBV7-9 NA TGTGCCAGCAGCTTAGACCTGAGCACTGAAGCTTTCTTT CASSLDLSTEAFF
TRBJ2-5 NA TRBV29-1 many TGCAGCGTTGATCCATGGACAGAAGAGACCCAGTACTTC CSVDPWTEETQYF
TRBJ2-5 TRBD1 TRBV6-1 medium-sized TGTGCCAGCAGCCGCGACAGGGCCCAAGAGACCCAGTACTTC CASSRDRAQETQYF
TRBJ2-5 TRBD2 TRBV28 many TGTGCCAGCAGTCTAGCGGGGCCCCAAGAGACCCAGTACTTC CASSLAGPQETQYF
TRBJ2-3 TRBD1 TRBV5-4 few TGTGCCAGCAGCTGGGACAGAAACACAGATACGCAGTATTTT CASSWDRNTDTQYF
TRBJ2-7 TRBD2 TRBV13 many TGTGCCAGCAGCAAAGCGGGAACTAACTCCTACGAGCAGTACTTC CASSKAGTNSYEQYF
TRBJ1-2 TRBD1 TRBV6-1 medium-sized TGTGCCAGCAGTGGGGACAGGGACGGCTACACCTTC CASSGDRDGYTF
TRBJ2-3 TRBD2 TRBV20-1 many TGCAGTGCTGATCTGGGACTAGCAGGGAGAGATACGCAGTATTTT CSADLGLAGRDTQYF
TRBJ2-7 NA TRBV18 many TGTGCCAGCTCATTTGCCGCTCCCCCATACGAGCAGTACTTC CASSFAAPPYEQYF
TRBJ2-3 TRBD2 TRBV11-2 NA TGTGCCTCCCACCTGGGGCTCGGCGGGGGGGACACAAATACGCAGTATTTT CASHLGLGGGDTNTQYF
TRBJ2-3 TRBD2 TRBV18 many TGTGCCAGCTCACCACCGGGACTAGCGGCTAGCACAGATACGCAGTATTTT CASSPPGLAASTDTQYF
TRBJ2-7 TRBD1 TRBV4-3 many TGCGCCAGCAGCCTAAAGACAGGGAATTTAGGGTACGAGCAGTACTTC CASSLKTGNLGYEQYF
TRBJ2-7 TRBD2 TRBV6-1 many TGTGCCAGCAATCCCTCCCGGGGGTCTAGCGGGAGTGAGCAGTACTTC CASNPSRGSSGSEQYF
TRBJ1-6 NA TRBV19 many TGTGCCAGTAAGTTTTGGCAGGATAATTCACCCCTCCACTTT CASKFWQDNSPLHF
TRBJ2-4 NA TRBV6-1 medium-sized TGTGCCAGCACCCCCCCAGGACAGATAAAAAACATTCAGTACTTC CASTPPGQIKNIQYF
TRBJ2-3 TRBD2 TRBV4-3 many TGCGCCAGCAGCCAAGGGGCACTAGCGGGGACAGATACGCAGTATTTT CASSQGALAGTDTQYF
TRBJ2-3 NA TRBV5-1 NA TGCGCCAGCAGCTCAGCCCTGGGGGGCACAGATACGCAGTATTTT CASSSALGGTDTQYF
TRBJ2-2 NA TRBV10-1 many TGCGCCAGCAGTGGTTTGACAGAAAAAAGGCACGGGGAGCTGTTTTTT CASSGLTEKRHGELFF
TRBJ2-1 NA TRBV7-9 many TGTGCCAGCAGCCCAGGACAGTACAATGAGCAGTTCTTC CASSPGQYNEQFF
TRBJ1-1 NA TRBV6-1 NA TGTGCCAGCCACGTTGAGGGATCGAACACTGAAGCTTTCTTT CASHVEGSNTEAFF
TRBJ1-5 NA TRBV12-3/TRBV12-4 many TGTGCCAGCACTCGAGGGGGGGGGGTCCAGCCCCAGCATTTT CASTRGGGVQPQHF